Included here is one TCR beta chain sequence, with context. Its antigen is not identified. Per the original data handling: Filtering differed because ImmunoSEQ produced junction-only sequences that carried no quality scores. Assay: immunoSEQ multiplex PCR; the TCRdb copy retains only in-frame clones and omits some. Clonal size and the V and J genes are those of that table, whereas D and trimming came from the DNA. The sample has 550,000 to 600,000 clones, roughly 98% seen once. These data originate in a study of shared clonotypes between healthy human individuals. J was trimmed by 2 bases and V by 4 bases; bases with no gene match: 9. The CDR3 contains 17 residues. Germline values: CDR1 SEHNR, CDR2 FQNEAQ (reference sequence). Terminally differentiated effector memory CD45RA+ cells were left out of the naive CD8 fraction, which was CD45RO-negative and positively selected for CCR7. Broader study findings: Represented diversity (both genetic and exposure-history) was limited by the small number of donors. Large sequencing depth failed to make sorted-subset sequencing complete, rarefaction showed.

This rearrangement joins TRBV7-9 to TRBJ1-5, with 9 nucleotides matching TRBD1. The TCR was taken from a man under 40 in good health. The sample comprised naive CD8+ T cells sorted from blood. This CDR3 is CASSSPGTGTGNQPQHF. Written as DNA, the CDR3 is TGTGCCAGCAGCTCCCCCGGGACAGGGACCGGCAATCAGCCCCAGCATTTT.